The clone carrying this T cell receptor beta chain was detected ten times or more. The antigen is undetermined. After template switching added a universal primer site, the resulting cDNA carried unique molecular identifiers. TCRdb re-derived calls from the 5' RACE reads in MiXCR, one entry per CDR3 protein. The top ten clones hold more than 0.5% of a sample with 500,000 or so distinct CDR3 sequences, 13% to 15% of them seen once. The sample comes from a study of identical twins. Findings of the study overall: Twin pairs had excess sharing that was weaker in beta out-of-frame sequences.

Healthy Caucasians, and only they, were the donors. Trimming stripped 3 bases from V and 2 bases from J, with 4 bases between. The CDR3 has 12 residues. These data were also filed under a second study, of yellow fever vaccine responses in identical twins.

Source material: CD4+ T cells sorted from blood. The chain employs TRBV12-3 or TRBV12-4 and TRBJ1-2; no clear D. This TCR was recovered from a woman younger than 30 in good health. CDR3 amino acids: CASSFYNYGYTF. DNA of the CDR3: TGTGCCAGCAGTTTTTACAACTATGGCTACACCTTC.